The entry below describes one T cell receptor beta chain. Its specificity is not known. Production of TCR cDNA was by 5'RACE template switching, which also added a universal primer site and UMIs. MiXCR was run by TCRdb on the 5' RACE reads, yielding one entry per CDR3 protein. The sample holds around 340,000 distinct CDR3 sequences, roughly 9.4% seen once. The data are from a study of T cells after yellow fever vaccination. V lost 1 base and J lost 0, with 10 bases in between. Per germline, CDR1 SGHTA and CDR2 FQGNSA. There are 15 residues in the CDR3. Study-level findings and limits: The CD4 compartment and the CD8 compartment contained a small share of clonotypes in common. Post-booster reappearance was seen for most primary-vaccination clones (about 95% CD4, about 88% CD8).

The clonotype originates from a man younger than 35 who received the YFV17D yellow fever vaccine. The sequences come from PBMCs, collected on the day of the first yellow fever vaccination. The chain recombines TRBV7-2 with TRBJ2-7, with TRBD2 as a possible D gene (6 bases). This chain's CDR3 is CASSLGRGPSYEQYF. The CDR3 DNA is TGTGCCAGCAGCTTAGGGCGGGGTCCCTCCTACGAGCAGTACTTC.